The 30 T cell receptor beta chains given below trace back to one sample, sequenced in a study of sequential checkpoint blockade in melanoma. The method was immunoSEQ multiplex PCR; TCRdb's version includes in-frame clones alone and lacks a portion of them. The table has 35,000 to 40,000 clones, around 32% seen once. This sample's treatment: randomized to nivolumab then ipilimumab (arm A) or the reverse (arm B). The sample consisted of tumor tissue (inferred from file names), taken from a patient given nivolumab and ipilimumab in sequence. These receptors originate from a human donor with melanoma.

This clone was picked up a small number of times. The rearrangement joins TRBV11-3 to TRBJ2-1; 11 positions agree with TRBD1. After removal of 5 bases from V and 7 bases from J, the junction contained 7 bases not matched to a gene. Germline assignment: CDR1 SGHNT and CDR2 YENEEA. The CDR3 is made up of 15 amino acids. The CDR3 sequence: CASSHGQGARNEQFF. The CDR3 DNA follows: TGTGCCAGCAGCCACGGACAGGGGGCAAGGAATGAGCAGTTCTTC.

The rearrangement joins TRBV11-3 to TRBJ2-7; 10 bases fit TRBD1. The CDR3 spans 19 residues. V lost 1 base and J lost 2; bases outside the gene matches: 14. In germline, CDR1 is SGHNT, CDR2 YENEEA. In DNA, the CDR3 is TGTGCCAGCAGCTTAGGAGGGACGGGTATCGGGACAGGGGCCTACGAGCAGTACTTC. This gives the protein CASSLGGTGIGTGAYEQYF.

This clone was found a few times. The CDR3 protein is CASTFGLETGNTIYF. CDR3 nucleotides: TGTGCCAGCACCTTTGGGTTGGAAACTGGAAACACCATATATTTT. The V call is TRBV12-5, the J call TRBJ1-3; D ambiguous. Germline V gene sequence: CDR1 LGHNT, CDR2 FRNRAP. The CDR3 consists of 15 residues.

The chain links TRBV9 to TRBJ2-1; TRBD2 is a possible D gene (5 bases). The CDR3 has 13 amino acids. From germline, CDR1 is SGDLS and CDR2 YYNGEE. V was trimmed by 10 bases and J by 0 bases, leaving 11 bases between them. CDR3 protein: CAGAESSYNEQFF. CDR3 in DNA: TGTGCCGGAGCGGAGAGCTCCTACAATGAGCAGTTCTTC. Based on the CDR3 plus reference TRBV9 and TRBJ2-1, the full variable domain is DSGVTQTPKHLITATGQRVTLRCSPRSGDLSVYWYQQSLDQGLQFLIQYYNGEERAKGNILERFSAQQFPDLHSELNLSSLELGDSALYFCAGAESSYNEQFFGPGTRLTVL.

This clone has more than one count but fewer than ten. The rearrangement links TRBV18 to TRBJ2-1, with TRBD2 as a possible D gene (5 bases). The germline V gene has CDR1 KGHSH and CDR2 LQKENI. The CDR3 runs 14 residues. With 3 bases removed from V and 3 bases from J, the gap between germline ends came to 9 bases. The CDR3 reads CASSPGVVYNEQFF. In nucleotides, the CDR3 is TGTGCCAGCTCACCCGGGGTGGTCTACAATGAGCAGTTCTTC.

The chain links TRBV9 to TRBJ2-7; possible D gene TRBD2, 7 bases. Looked up from germline, CDR1 is SGDLS and CDR2 is YYNGEE. This CDR3 comprises 12 residues. V was shortened by 10 bases and J by 7 bases, with 18 bases between the two germline ends. This CDR3 is CAFHPRGGEQYF. The CDR3, as DNA: TGTGCCTTCCACCCTAGGGGGGGGGAGCAGTACTTC.

CDR3 nucleotide sequence: TGCGCCAGCAGCTTGGCCGGGGCTAGCGGAACCGACTCTGGGGCCAACGTCCTGACTTTC. This encodes CASSLAGASGTDSGANVLTF. The V call is TRBV5-1, the J call TRBJ2-6, with 7 positions matching TRBD2. The CDR3 sequence is 20 residues long. J gave up 0 bases and V 0 bases, and 12 bases lay outside the gene matches. Germline CDR1 and CDR2: SGHRS and YFSETQ.

This chain joins TRBV9 and TRBJ1-1; D not certain. The ends were cut back, 0 bases at V and 8 bases at J, with 11 bases in the middle. Germline CDR1 SGDLS, CDR2 YYNGEE. The CDR3 has 13 amino acids. The CDR3 bases are TGTGCCAGCAGCGTAGAGGCGAGTACAGAAGCTTTCTTT. It codes for CASSVEASTEAFF.

The J gene is TRBJ1-4, the V gene TRBV10-2, with D unresolved. The length of the CDR3 is 13 residues. Germline V gives CDR1 WSHSY, CDR2 SAAADI. V lost 8 bases and J lost 4, with 11 bases in between. CDR3 protein: CASVGILNEKLFF. Here the CDR3 DNA reads TGCGCCAGCGTCGGGATCCTTAATGAAAAACTGTTTTTT.

This clone was seen more than once but under ten times. It is unclear where the CDR3 begins or ends on the DNA, so no DNA is shown, and the CDR3 is as TCRdb lists it. The CDR3 loop is CASSPGVAGGITDTQYF. The J gene is TRBJ2-3, the V gene TRBV7-5; the listed D gene, TRBD2, was not tested against the DNA. TRBV7-5 represents a pseudogene. The CDR3 is 17 amino acids long, termini counted.

A few counts support this clone. The chain carries TRBV11-1 and TRBJ2-3; the D gene is possibly TRBD2 (5 bases). Germline V lookup: CDR1 SGHAT, CDR2 FQDESV (reference sequence). V dropped 3 bases and J dropped 4 bases, with 14 bases sitting between them. The CDR3 has 15 amino acids. CDR3 sequence: CASSLGDRSPDTQYF. The CDR3, as DNA: TGTGCCAGCAGCTTGGGAGATAGGTCCCCAGATACGCAGTATTTT.

In this sample, this clone turned up a few times. The chain carries TRBV6-8 and TRBJ2-7; 9 nucleotides line up with TRBD2. This CDR3 contains 14 residues. CDR1 and CDR2 (germline): MNHGY, SAAAGT. V was clipped by 6 bases and J by 6 bases; unmatched bases: 9. The CDR3 DNA reads TGTGCCAGCAGCCGGGCGGGAGGGCCGAGCGAGCAGTACTTC. It yields the protein CASSRAGGPSEQYF.

The chain employs TRBV18 and TRBJ1-1; D gene ambiguous. Germline values: CDR1 KGHSH, CDR2 LQKENI. The germline V and J ends were trimmed by 0 bases and 6 bases, with 11 bases remaining between them. The CDR3 has 14 residues. The CDR3 sequence: CASSPPGRPAEAFF. Here the CDR3 DNA reads TGTGCCAGCTCACCACCAGGGCGGCCCGCTGAAGCTTTCTTT. The full variable domain, with the rest looked up from reference TRBV18 and TRBJ1-1, is NAGVMQNPRHLVRRRGQEARLRCSPMKGHSHVYWYRQLPEEGLKFMVYLQKENIIDESGMPKERFSAEFPKEGPSILRIQQVVRGDSAAYFCASSPPGRPAEAFFGQGTRLTVV.

CDR3 coding DNA: TGCGCCAGCAGTCCTCCGGGACAGGTGTTCAATCAGCCCCAGCATTTT. Residues: CASSPPGQVFNQPQHF. The J gene is TRBJ1-5, the V gene TRBV10-2, with 8 bases identical to TRBD1. The CDR3 runs 16 residues. Germline lookup yields CDR1 WSHSY and CDR2 SAAADI. Trimming cost V 5 bases and J 3 bases; bases outside gene matches: 9.

This chain connects TRBV6-8 to TRBJ1-1; D is perhaps TRBD1 (6 bases). V was clipped by 6 bases and J by 5 bases, with 22 bases between them. This CDR3 has 16 amino acids. The germline gives CDR1 MNHGY, CDR2 SAAAGT. The CDR3 region has the DNA TGTGCCAGCAGAAAATTGGTGGCGGGGGCTAAGACTGAAGCTTTCTTT. Residues: CASRKLVAGAKTEAFF.

V and J are TRBV5-1 and TRBJ2-2; tentatively, D is TRBD1 or TRBD2 (5 bases each). The CDR3 extends over 14 amino acids. CDR1 and CDR2 from the germline V gene are SGHRS and YFSETQ. The V and J ends lost 4 bases and 4 bases respectively, with 11 bases between them. The CDR3 loop reads CASSQGPTTGELFF. The CDR3 bases are TGCGCCAGCAGCCAGGGACCCACCACCGGGGAGCTGTTTTTT.

This clone was recorded many times. The chain combines TRBV11-3 with TRBJ2-7; a weak D match, TRBD1 (6 bases). This CDR3 is built from 16 residues. The germline gives CDR1 SGHNT, CDR2 YENEEA. The ends were cut back, 4 bases at V and 3 bases at J, with 19 bases in the middle. This CDR3 reads CASSSRDTLVIYEQYF. In nucleotides, the CDR3 is TGTGCCAGCAGCTCCAGGGACACCTTAGTAATCTACGAGCAGTACTTC.

The genes are TRBV5-1 and TRBJ2-5; 11 bases match TRBD1. Germline-derived CDR1 and CDR2 are SGHRS and YFSETQ. The CDR3 sequence is 14 residues long. Germline trimming cut 4 bases from V and 4 bases from J; bases unmatched to any gene: 3. The CDR3 spells CASSQDRGRETQYF. CDR3 nucleotide sequence: TGCGCCAGCAGCCAGGACAGGGGGCGAGAGACCCAGTACTTC.

The chain uses TRBV9 and TRBJ2-3, with 7 bases identical to TRBD1. CDR1 SGDLS and CDR2 YYNGEE come from the germline V gene. The V segment lost 5 bases and the J segment 0 bases; nucleotides outside the gene matches: 3. The CDR3 runs 14 residues. The CDR3 loop is CASRADRSTDTQYF. The CDR3 DNA follows: TGTGCCAGCAGAGCGGACAGGAGCACAGATACGCAGTATTTT.

This clone has only a few counts. V gene TRBV6-8 combines with J gene TRBJ1-5; the D gene is possibly TRBD1 (6 bases). This CDR3 has 17 residues. Germline lookup yields CDR1 MNHGY and CDR2 SAAAGT. Trimming removed 7 bases at V and 7 bases at J, with 26 bases between. The CDR3 here is CASTEWGKGGVGQPQHF. CDR3 sequence (DNA): TGTGCCAGCACCGAATGGGGAAAAGGGGGAGTGGGGCAGCCCCAGCATTTT.

This clone was observed a handful of times. The chain carries TRBV6-1 and TRBJ2-1; D unresolved. Germline V gene data show CDR1 as MNHNS and CDR2 as SASEGT. The CDR3 contains 14 residues. The V end lost 1 base, the J end lost 2 bases, and 6 bases lay between the germline ends. This CDR3 is CASSEGVPYNEQFF. The CDR3 coding sequence is TGTGCCAGCAGTGAAGGCGTACCCTACAATGAGCAGTTCTTC.

This clone was counted many times. CDR3 loop: CASSDLQGATEAFF. CDR3 bases: TGTGCCAGCAGTGATCTACAGGGGGCGACTGAAGCTTTCTTT. The chain couples TRBV11-3 to TRBJ1-1; 9 bases are a match to TRBD1. Germline V gene sequence: CDR1 SGHNT, CDR2 YENEEA. The CDR3 sequence is 14 residues long. V shed 6 bases, J shed 5 bases, and the junction held 7 bases outside the gene matches.

The chain combines TRBV19 with TRBJ2-2; 7 bases agree with TRBD1. The germline V gene has CDR1 LNHDA and CDR2 SQIVND (reference sequence). The CDR3 totals 14 residues. V shed 9 bases and J 3 bases; nucleotides not matched to a gene: 7. For the CDR3, the DNA is TGTGCCAGCAACAGACAGGGAGACACCGGGGAGCTGTTTTTT. As protein: CASNRQGDTGELFF.

This clone was picked up a small number of times. The J gene is TRBJ1-3, the V gene TRBV6-8, with 7 positions matching TRBD1. This CDR3 is 16 amino acids long. The germline CDR1 and CDR2 sequences are MNHGY and SAAAGT. With 6 bases clipped from V and 4 bases from J, the junction kept 12 bases outside the gene matches. In DNA, the CDR3 is TGTGCCAGCAGCCCCACCGGGACAGCATTCGGAAACACCATATATTTT. This translates into CASSPTGTAFGNTIYF.

The CDR3 coding sequence is TGTGCCAGCAGTTTCGGGGGCAGTTACTCTGGAAACACCATATATTTT. Residues: CASSFGGSYSGNTIYF. The chain combines TRBV28 with TRBJ1-3, with D maybe TRBD1 (6 bases). The germline V gene has CDR1 MDHEN and CDR2 SYDVKM. CDR3 length: 16 amino acids. V dropped 3 bases and J dropped 0 bases, with 12 bases sitting between them.

The chain links TRBV19 to TRBJ1-2, with a possible D match to TRBD1 (6 bases). Germline assignment: CDR1 LNHDA and CDR2 SQIVND (reference sequence). The CDR3 has 14 amino acids. Trimming took off 2 bases at V and 4 bases at J, with 11 bases between the two ends. CDR3 sequence (DNA): TGTGCCAGTAGTATACGGCAGGGGATCTATGGCTACACCTTC. Protein: CASSIRQGIYGYTF.

This clone was observed once. The chain carries TRBV18 and TRBJ1-1; no definite D call. Germline-derived CDR1 and CDR2 are KGHSH and LQKENI. The CDR3 is made up of 14 amino acids. V lost 3 bases, J lost 0 bases, and 8 bases lay in between. DNA of the CDR3: TGTGCCAGCTCACCCGGGATGTTGAACACTGAAGCTTTCTTT. Protein: CASSPGMLNTEAFF.

The chain combines TRBV18 with TRBJ2-3; either TRBD1 or TRBD2 may supply D (7 bases each). CDR1 is KGHSH, CDR2 LQKENI, per germline. The CDR3 sequence is 15 residues long. With 1 base removed from V and 3 bases from J, the gap between germline ends came to 11 bases. The CDR3 here is CASSPLQGGTDTQYF. The DNA for the CDR3 is TGTGCCAGCTCACCACTGCAGGGGGGGACAGATACGCAGTATTTT.

The rearrangement joins TRBV30 to TRBJ2-7; TRBD1 agrees at 7 bases. From germline, CDR1 is GTSNPN and CDR2 SVGIG (reference sequence). This CDR3 spans 13 amino acids. V trimming: 2 bases; J trimming: 4 bases; junction bases outside the gene matches: 5. The chain's CDR3 is CAWSLRQGYEQYF. The CDR3 nucleotides read TGTGCCTGGAGTCTACGACAGGGTTACGAGCAGTACTTC.

This chain uses TRBV18 with TRBJ2-5; a weak D match, TRBD1 (5 bases). CDR3 length equals 14 residues. Per germline, CDR1 KGHSH and CDR2 LQKENI. Trimming shortened V by 1 base and J by 0 bases, and 6 bases separated the two germline ends. This CDR3 is CASSPRQNQETQYF. CDR3 bases: TGTGCCAGCTCACCACGACAGAACCAAGAGACCCAGTACTTC.